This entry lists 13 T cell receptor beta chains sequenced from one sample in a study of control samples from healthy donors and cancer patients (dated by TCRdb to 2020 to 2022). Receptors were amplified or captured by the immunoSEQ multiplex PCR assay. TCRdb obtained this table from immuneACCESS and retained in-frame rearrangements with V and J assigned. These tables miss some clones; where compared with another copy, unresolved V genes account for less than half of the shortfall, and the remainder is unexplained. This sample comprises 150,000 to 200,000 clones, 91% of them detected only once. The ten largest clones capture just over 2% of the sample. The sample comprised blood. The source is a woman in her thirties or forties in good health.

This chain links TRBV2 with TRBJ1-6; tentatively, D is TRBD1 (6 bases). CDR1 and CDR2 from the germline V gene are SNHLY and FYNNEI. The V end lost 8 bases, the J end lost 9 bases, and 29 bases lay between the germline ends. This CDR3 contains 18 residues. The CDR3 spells CASALGDFSGVFGSPLHF. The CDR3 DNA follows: TGTGCCAGCGCCCTAGGGGACTTCTCAGGGGTGTTTGGTTCACCCCTCCACTTT.

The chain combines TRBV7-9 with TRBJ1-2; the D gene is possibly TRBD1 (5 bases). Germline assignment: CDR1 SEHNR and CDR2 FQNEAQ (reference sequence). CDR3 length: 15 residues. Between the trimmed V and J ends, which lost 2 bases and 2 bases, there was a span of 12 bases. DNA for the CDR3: TGTGCCAGCAGCTTACCCGGACGGGGGAACTATGGCTACACCTTC. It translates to CASSLPGRGNYGYTF.

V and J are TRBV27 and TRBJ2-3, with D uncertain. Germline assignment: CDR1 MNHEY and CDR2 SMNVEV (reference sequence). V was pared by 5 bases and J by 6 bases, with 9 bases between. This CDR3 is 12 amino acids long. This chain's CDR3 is CASSRVRDTQYF. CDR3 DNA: TGTGCCAGCAGTCGCGTAAGGGATACGCAGTATTTT.

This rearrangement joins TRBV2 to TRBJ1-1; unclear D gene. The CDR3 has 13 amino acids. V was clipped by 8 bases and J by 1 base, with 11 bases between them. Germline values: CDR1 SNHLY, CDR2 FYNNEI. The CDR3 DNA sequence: TGTGCCAGCTACTGGACGGGGAACACTGAAGCTTTCTTT. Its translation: CASYWTGNTEAFF.

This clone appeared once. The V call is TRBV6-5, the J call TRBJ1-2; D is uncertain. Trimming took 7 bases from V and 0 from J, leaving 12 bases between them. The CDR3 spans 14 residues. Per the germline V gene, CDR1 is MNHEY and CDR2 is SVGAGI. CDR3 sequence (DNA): TGTGCCAGCATCGAACAACCTTCTAACTATGGCTACACCTTC. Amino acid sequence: CASIEQPSNYGYTF.

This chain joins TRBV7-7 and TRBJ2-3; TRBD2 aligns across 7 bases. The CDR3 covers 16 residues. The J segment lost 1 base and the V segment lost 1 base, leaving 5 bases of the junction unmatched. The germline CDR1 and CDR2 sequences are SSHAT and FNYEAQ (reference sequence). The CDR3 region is CASSLGGGGGTDTQYF. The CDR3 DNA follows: TGTGCCAGCAGCTTAGGCGGGGGAGGGGGCACAGATACGCAGTATTTT.

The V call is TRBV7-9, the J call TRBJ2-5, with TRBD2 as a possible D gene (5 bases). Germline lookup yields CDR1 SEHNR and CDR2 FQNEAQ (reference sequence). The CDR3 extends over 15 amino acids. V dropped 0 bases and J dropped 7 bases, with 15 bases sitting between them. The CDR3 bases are TGTGCCAGCAGCTTAGCAGCCGGGGATGGAGGGACCCAGTACTTC. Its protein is CASSLAAGDGGTQYF.

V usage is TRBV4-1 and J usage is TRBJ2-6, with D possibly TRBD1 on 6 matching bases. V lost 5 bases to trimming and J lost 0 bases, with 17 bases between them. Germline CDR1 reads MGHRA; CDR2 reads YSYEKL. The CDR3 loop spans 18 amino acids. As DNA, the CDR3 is TGCGCCAGCAGCACTCCCAGGGGCCCCATCTCTGGGGCCAACGTCCTGACTTTC. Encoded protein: CASSTPRGPISGANVLTF.

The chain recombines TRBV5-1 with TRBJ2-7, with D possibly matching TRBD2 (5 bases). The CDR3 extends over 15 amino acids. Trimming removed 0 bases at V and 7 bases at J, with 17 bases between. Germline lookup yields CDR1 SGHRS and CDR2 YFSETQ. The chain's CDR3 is CASSLAGSQLGEQYF. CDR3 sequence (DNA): TGCGCCAGCAGCTTGGCGGGGTCTCAGCTGGGGGAGCAGTACTTC. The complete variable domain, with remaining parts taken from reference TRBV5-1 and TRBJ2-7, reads KAGVTQTPRYLIKTRGQQVTLSCSPISGHRSVSWYQQTPGQGLQFLFEYFSETQRNKGNFPGRFSGRQFSNSRSEMNVSTLELGDSALYLCASSLAGSQLGEQYFGPGTRLTVT.

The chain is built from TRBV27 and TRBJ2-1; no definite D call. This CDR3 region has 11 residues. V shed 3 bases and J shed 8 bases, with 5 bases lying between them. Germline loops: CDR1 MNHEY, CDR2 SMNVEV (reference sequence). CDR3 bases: TGTGCCAGCAGTTTTTCGGATGAGCAGTTCTTC. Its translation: CASSFSDEQFF.

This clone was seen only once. The CDR3 spells CASSPPYWGEQFF. CDR3 in DNA: TGTGCCAGCAGTCCACCTTATTGGGGTGAGCAGTTCTTC. This chain uses TRBV6-5 with TRBJ2-1, with D uncertain. CDR1 MNHEY and CDR2 SVGAGI come from the germline V gene. This CDR3 has 13 residues. The V end was cut by 5 bases, the J end by 9 bases, with 14 bases between.

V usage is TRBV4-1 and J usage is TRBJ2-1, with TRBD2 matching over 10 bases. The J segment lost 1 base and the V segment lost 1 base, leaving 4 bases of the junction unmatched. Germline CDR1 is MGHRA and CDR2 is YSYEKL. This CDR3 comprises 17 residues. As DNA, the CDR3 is TGCGCCAGCAGCCAAGGCCAGCGGGGGGGATCCTACAATGAGCAGTTCTTC. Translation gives CASSQGQRGGSYNEQFF.

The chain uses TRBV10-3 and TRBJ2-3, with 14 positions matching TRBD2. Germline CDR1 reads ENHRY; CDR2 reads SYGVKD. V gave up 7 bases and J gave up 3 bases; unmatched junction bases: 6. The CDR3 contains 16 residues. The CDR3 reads CAIIGTSGGITDTQYF. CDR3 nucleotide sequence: TGTGCCATCATCGGGACTAGCGGGGGAATAACAGATACGCAGTATTTT.